This entry lists 28 T cell receptor beta chains sequenced from one sample in a study of cytomegalovirus exposure and HLA in healthy donors. Only in-frame clones appear in the TCRdb table, and some are missing; sequencing was by immunoSEQ multiplex PCR. The sample contains 55,000 to 70,000 clones, 91% of which appear only once. Sequenced input: PBMCs. All receptors derive from a woman in her 30s in good health and CMV-seronegative.

The chain employs TRBV2 and TRBJ1-1, with unresolved D. The CDR3 is 17 residues long. V dropped 2 bases and J dropped 3 bases, with 19 bases sitting between them. CDR1 is SNHLY and CDR2 is FYNNEI in the germline V gene. Written as DNA, the CDR3 is TGTGCCAGCAGTGAACCAGGTACTTTGAGCTTGGACACTGAAGCTTTCTTT. Translated: CASSEPGTLSLDTEAFF.

The gene calls are TRBV29-1 and TRBJ2-2; 8 bases align to TRBD2. Germline V CDR1 and CDR2: SQVTM, ANQGSEA. After removal of 6 bases from V and 4 bases from J, the junction contained 4 bases not matched to a gene. The CDR3 has 13 residues. CDR3: CSVTLAVTGELFF. The CDR3 DNA reads as TGCAGCGTAACACTAGCGGTCACCGGGGAGCTGTTTTTT.

The genes are TRBV29-1 and TRBJ2-7; D possibly corresponds to TRBD1 (6 bases). This CDR3 spans 14 amino acids. V lost 6 bases, J lost 4 bases, and 19 bases lay in between. Germline V gene lookup returns CDR1 SQVTM and CDR2 ANQGSEA. CDR3 loop: CSVLTQGRGYEQYF. The CDR3 DNA reads as TGCAGCGTGTTGACACAGGGTAGGGGTTACGAGCAGTACTTC.

The CDR3 sequence is CASSLRSGSQETQYF. The CDR3 coding sequence is TGTGCCAGCAGCCTACGTTCCGGGAGCCAAGAGACCCAGTACTTC. The V gene is TRBV5-4, the J gene TRBJ2-5; weak D call: TRBD2 (6 bases). Trimming removed 4 bases at V and 1 base at J, with 14 bases between. Germline lookup yields CDR1 SGHNT and CDR2 YYREEE (reference sequence). This CDR3 has 15 amino acids.

Written as DNA, the CDR3 is TGTGCCAGCAGTACCCCGGAGAGGGAAGAGACCCAGTACTTC. Protein: CASSTPEREETQYF. This chain links TRBV28 with TRBJ2-5; maybe TRBD2 (5 bases). Germline V gene data show CDR1 as MDHEN and CDR2 as SYDVKM. The CDR3 covers 14 residues. V lost 5 bases, J lost 3 bases, and 13 bases lay in between.

This clone appeared a single time. V and J are TRBV5-4 and TRBJ2-2, with TRBD2 identical over 10 bases. The junction had 3 bases not matched to a gene; V was cut back by 4 bases and J by 3 bases. Germline CDR1 SGHNT, CDR2 YYREEE (reference sequence). This CDR3 has 15 residues. The CDR3 DNA is TGTGCCAGCAGCCAGAGCGGGAGGGACACCGGGGAGCTGTTTTTT. Encoded protein: CASSQSGRDTGELFF.

DNA for the CDR3: TGCAGCGTTCAGGGAGGGTCCTACAATGAGCAGTTCTTC. It codes for CSVQGGSYNEQFF. J is TRBJ2-1 and V is TRBV29-1; 7 bases agree with TRBD2. The CDR3 sequence is 13 residues long. Trimming removed 5 bases from V and 1 base from J; junction bases left unmatched: 2. The V gene's germline CDR1 is SQVTM and CDR2 ANQGSEA.

The chain joins TRBV18 to TRBJ2-3; 7 nucleotides match TRBD2. Losses at the gene ends were 1 base for V and 2 bases for J; bases not matched to a gene: 3. The CDR3 sequence is 15 residues long. Germline V gives CDR1 KGHSH, CDR2 LQKENI. The CDR3 sequence is CASSPRAGNTDTQYF. DNA of the CDR3: TGTGCCAGCTCACCACGAGCGGGAAACACAGATACGCAGTATTTT.

This clone appeared once. CDR3 protein: CASRGQGGSYGYTF. CDR3 nucleotide sequence: TGTGCCAGCAGAGGACAGGGGGGAAGTTATGGCTACACCTTC. This chain joins TRBV6-5 and TRBJ1-2; 10 bases are a match to TRBD1. CDR3 length: 14 residues. After removal of 6 bases from V and 5 bases from J, the junction contained 6 bases not matched to a gene. Looked up from germline, CDR1 is MNHEY and CDR2 is SVGAGI.

The V call is TRBV25-1, the J call TRBJ1-2; D is undetermined. V shed 6 bases and J shed 6 bases, with 11 bases lying between them. CDR1 MGHDK and CDR2 SYGVNS come from the germline V gene. The CDR3 totals 12 residues. In DNA, the CDR3 is TGTGCCAGCAGGGCTTTGAAAGATGGCTACACCTTC. As protein: CASRALKDGYTF.

The chain carries TRBV30 and TRBJ2-7; tentatively, D is TRBD2 (6 bases). There are 15 residues in the CDR3. The germline V gene has CDR1 GTSNPN and CDR2 SVGIG (reference sequence). Trimming shortened V by 3 bases and J by 0 bases, and 15 bases separated the two germline ends. The CDR3 region is CAWRGWGLSSYEQYF. CDR3 coding DNA: TGTGCCTGGAGAGGCTGGGGACTCTCCTCCTACGAGCAGTACTTC.

V usage is TRBV6-1 and J usage is TRBJ2-7; 9 bases match TRBD2. The CDR3 spans 16 residues. V shed 0 bases and J 5 bases; nucleotides not matched to a gene: 8. Germline CDR1 and CDR2: MNHNS and SASEGT. The CDR3 reads CASSEARLAANDEQYF. The CDR3 bases are TGTGCCAGCAGTGAAGCGAGACTAGCGGCCAACGACGAGCAGTACTTC.

V gene TRBV6-4 combines with J gene TRBJ2-7; 9 nucleotides agree with TRBD2. Per the germline V gene, CDR1 is MRHNA and CDR2 is SNTAGT. The trim removed 10 bases at V and 2 bases at J, leaving 6 bases unmatched. The CDR3 totals 13 residues. The CDR3 region is CAIYSGSPYEQYF. The DNA for the CDR3 is TGTGCCATTTATAGCGGGAGTCCCTACGAGCAGTACTTC.

V gene TRBV9 combines with J gene TRBJ1-3; TRBD1 matches 7 bases. From germline, CDR1 is SGDLS and CDR2 YYNGEE. The CDR3 contains 16 residues. V was pared by 3 bases and J by 0 bases, with 6 bases of the junction left unmatched. The CDR3 sequence is CASSAIQGSSGNTIYF. Here the CDR3 DNA reads TGTGCCAGCAGCGCCATACAGGGGAGCTCTGGAAACACCATATATTTT.

This clone was seen only once. The V gene is TRBV23-1, the J gene TRBJ2-7; D is undetermined. TRBV23-1 is labeled an ORF, and its function is uncertain. The length of the CDR3 is 11 residues. Between the trimmed V and J ends, which lost 10 bases and 8 bases, there was a span of 15 bases. CDR3 sequence reads: CAIQQLDKQYF. The CDR3 DNA is TGCGCCATTCAACAGCTTGATAAGCAGTACTTC.

V gene TRBV2 combines with J gene TRBJ2-3, with D uncertain. Germline V gene sequence: CDR1 SNHLY, CDR2 FYNNEI. V was clipped by 6 bases and J by 6 bases, with 19 bases between them. This CDR3 contains 15 residues. Here the CDR3 reads CASRGARWLRDTQYF. The DNA for the CDR3 is TGTGCCAGCAGAGGAGCGAGGTGGCTGCGGGATACGCAGTATTTT.

The rearrangement joins TRBV5-1 to TRBJ1-1; TRBD1 agrees at 7 bases. Germline loops: CDR1 SGHRS, CDR2 YFSETQ. V lost 2 bases, J lost 1 base, and 2 bases stayed unmatched. The CDR3 sequence is 14 residues long. The CDR3 DNA sequence: TGCGCCAGCAGCTTCCCAGGGGGGAACACTGAAGCTTTCTTT. Protein sequence: CASSFPGGNTEAFF.

Concerning this clone: One junction end disagrees with the germline gene, perhaps due to a read error. The genes are TRBV7-7 and TRBJ2-3; D not certain. Per the germline V gene, CDR1 is SSHAT and CDR2 is FNYEAQ (reference sequence). This CDR3 is built from 13 residues. The CDR3 loop is CASSLDRTDTQYF. Written as DNA, the CDR3 is TGTGCTAGCAGCTTAGACCGGACAGATACGCAGTATTTT.

This chain connects TRBV18 to TRBJ1-1; D unclear. The CDR3 runs to 13 residues. Germline values: CDR1 KGHSH, CDR2 LQKENI. V was clipped by 5 bases and J by 2 bases, with 9 bases between them. The CDR3 loop is CASSSQLNTEAFF. The CDR3 coding sequence is TGTGCCAGCTCATCACAGCTCAACACTGAAGCTTTCTTT.

This clone was detected once. The chain uses TRBV20-1 and TRBJ2-3; D call uncertain. Germline CDR1 is DFQATT and CDR2 is SNEGSKA (reference sequence). V was trimmed by 6 bases and J by 3 bases, leaving 7 bases between them. The CDR3 has 11 amino acids. CDR3 protein: CSARRTDTQYF. CDR3 in DNA: TGCAGTGCACGGCGGACAGATACGCAGTATTTT.

This sequence joins TRBV20-1 and TRBJ1-2; D gene ambiguous. This CDR3 has 11 residues. Trimming took 0 bases from V and 6 from J, leaving 5 bases between them. The V gene's germline CDR1 is DFQATT and CDR2 SNEGSKA (reference sequence). The CDR3 sequence is CSARDPNGYTF. The CDR3 nucleotides are TGCAGTGCTAGAGACCCCAATGGCTACACCTTC.

The chain joins TRBV6-1 to TRBJ2-7; 8 bases are a match to TRBD2. Unmatched junction bases numbered 8, after V lost 1 base and J lost 0 bases. This CDR3 contains 17 residues. Germline assignment: CDR1 MNHNS and CDR2 SASEGT. CDR3 loop: CASSEGSGSVSSYEQYF. The CDR3 DNA reads as TGTGCCAGCAGTGAAGGAAGCGGGAGCGTTAGCTCCTACGAGCAGTACTTC.

This chain connects TRBV5-1 to TRBJ2-7; D gene ambiguous. The CDR3 runs to 14 residues. Germline V gene sequence: CDR1 SGHRS, CDR2 YFSETQ. The V end lost 0 bases, the J end lost 0 bases, and 7 bases lay between the germline ends. The CDR3 nucleotides are TGCGCCAGCAGCTTGGCCGGAGTCTCCTACGAGCAGTACTTC. This encodes CASSLAGVSYEQYF.

The chain employs TRBV9 and TRBJ2-1; 9 positions match TRBD2. V lost 3 bases and J lost 10; bases outside the gene matches: 8. Germline V gives CDR1 SGDLS, CDR2 YYNGEE. The CDR3 has 14 amino acids. The CDR3 reads CASSGLAEGREQFF. The CDR3, as DNA: TGTGCCAGCAGCGGACTAGCGGAGGGCAGAGAGCAGTTCTTC.

In this sample, this clone turned up once. The chain joins TRBV19 to TRBJ1-1, with D perhaps matching TRBD1 (5 bases). Germline-derived CDR1 and CDR2 are LNHDA and SQIVND (reference sequence). This CDR3 contains 15 residues. Trimming pared 0 bases from V and 0 bases from J, leaving 8 bases between. The CDR3 spells CASSIDLGVNTEAFF. CDR3 DNA sequence: TGTGCCAGTAGTATAGATTTAGGGGTGAACACTGAAGCTTTCTTT.

The chain combines TRBV7-8 with TRBJ1-5; D ambiguous. Germline CDR1 SGHVS, CDR2 FQNEAQ. Trimming cost V 5 bases and J 0 bases, with 14 bases left between them. The CDR3 runs to 16 residues. The CDR3 reads CASSERRYDSNQPQHF. CDR3 bases: TGTGCCAGCAGCGAGAGGCGTTATGATAGCAATCAGCCCCAGCATTTT.

CDR3 sequence: CAWSGQGEQPQHF. The DNA of the CDR3 is TGTGCCTGGAGTGGACAGGGTGAGCAGCCCCAGCATTTT. The chain has TRBV30 and TRBJ1-5, with TRBD1 matching over 7 bases. Germline V lookup: CDR1 GTSNPN, CDR2 SVGIG (reference sequence). The length of the CDR3 is 13 residues. Trimming took 1 base from V and 7 from J; bases not matched to a gene: 4. The entire variable domain, with the rest obtained from reference TRBV30 and TRBJ1-5, is as follows: SQTIHQWPATLVQPVGSPLSLECTVEGTSNPNLYWYRQAAGRGLQLLFYSVGIGQISSEVPQNLSASRPQDRQFILSSKKLLLSDSGFYLCAWSGQGEQPQHFGDGTRLSIL.

The chain joins TRBV9 to TRBJ2-3; TRBD2 aligns across 8 bases. CDR1 is SGDLS, CDR2 YYNGEE, per germline. The CDR3 sequence is 17 residues long. After removal of 6 bases from V and 3 bases from J, the junction contained 15 bases not matched to a gene. CDR3 sequence (DNA): TGTGCCAGCACCCCACGACCGGGACTAGTTAATACAGATACGCAGTATTTT. Its translation is CASTPRPGLVNTDTQYF.